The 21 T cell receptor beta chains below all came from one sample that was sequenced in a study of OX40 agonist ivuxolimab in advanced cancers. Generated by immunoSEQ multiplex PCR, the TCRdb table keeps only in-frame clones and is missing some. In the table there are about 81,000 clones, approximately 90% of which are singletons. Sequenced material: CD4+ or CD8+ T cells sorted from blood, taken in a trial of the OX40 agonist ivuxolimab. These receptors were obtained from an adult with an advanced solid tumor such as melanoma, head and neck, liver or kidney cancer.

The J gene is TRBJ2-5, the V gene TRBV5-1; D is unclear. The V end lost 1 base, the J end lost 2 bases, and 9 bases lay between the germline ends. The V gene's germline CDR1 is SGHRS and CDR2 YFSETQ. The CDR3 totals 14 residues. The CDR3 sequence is CASSLMGTQETQYF. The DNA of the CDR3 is TGCGCCAGCAGCTTGATGGGTACTCAAGAGACCCAGTACTTC.

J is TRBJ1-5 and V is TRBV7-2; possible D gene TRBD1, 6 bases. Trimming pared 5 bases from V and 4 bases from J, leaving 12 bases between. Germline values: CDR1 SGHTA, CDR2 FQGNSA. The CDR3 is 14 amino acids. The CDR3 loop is CASSPSDRNQPQHF. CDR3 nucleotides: TGTGCCAGCAGCCCCTCGGACAGAAATCAGCCCCAGCATTTT.

The chain's CDR3 is CASSRPPDTQYF. CDR3 DNA: TGTGCCAGCAGCCGACCCCCAGATACGCAGTATTTT. The J gene is TRBJ2-3, the V gene TRBV5-4; D is ambiguous. The germline V and J ends were trimmed by 4 bases and 4 bases, with 7 bases remaining between them. The CDR3 spans 12 residues. The germline V gene encodes CDR1 SGHNT and CDR2 YYREEE (reference sequence).

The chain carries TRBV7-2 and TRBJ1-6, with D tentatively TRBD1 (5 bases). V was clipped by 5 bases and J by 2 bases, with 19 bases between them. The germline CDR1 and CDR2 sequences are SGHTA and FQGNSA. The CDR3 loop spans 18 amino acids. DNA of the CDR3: TGTGCCAGCAGCCCCTATGGTGGAGGGGCCACCTATAATTCACCCCTCCACTTT. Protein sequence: CASSPYGGGATYNSPLHF. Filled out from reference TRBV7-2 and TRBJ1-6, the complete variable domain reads GAGVSQSPSNKVTEKGKDVELRCDPISGHTALYWYRQSLGQGLEFLIYFQGNSAPDKSGLPSDRFSAERTGGSVSTLTIQRTQQEDSAVYLCASSPYGGGATYNSPLHFGNGTRLTVT.

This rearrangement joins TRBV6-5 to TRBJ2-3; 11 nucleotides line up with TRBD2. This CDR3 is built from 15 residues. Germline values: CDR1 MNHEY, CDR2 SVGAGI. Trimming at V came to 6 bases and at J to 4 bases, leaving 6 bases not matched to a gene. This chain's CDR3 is CASRRTSGGADTQYF. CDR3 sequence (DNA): TGTGCCAGCAGGCGCACTAGCGGGGGCGCAGATACGCAGTATTTT.

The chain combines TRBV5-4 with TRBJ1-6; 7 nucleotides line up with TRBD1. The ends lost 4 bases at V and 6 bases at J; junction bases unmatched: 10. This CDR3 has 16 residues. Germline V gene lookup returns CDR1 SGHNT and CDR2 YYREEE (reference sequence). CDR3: CASSPGRTGGNSPLHF. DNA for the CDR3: TGTGCCAGCAGCCCGGGCCGGACAGGAGGTAATTCACCCCTCCACTTT. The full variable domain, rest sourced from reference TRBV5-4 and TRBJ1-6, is ETGVTQSPTHLIKTRGQQVTLRCSSQSGHNTVSWYQQALGQGPQFIFQYYREEENGRGNFPPRFSGLQFPNYSSELNVNALELDDSALYLCASSPGRTGGNSPLHFGNGTRLTVT.

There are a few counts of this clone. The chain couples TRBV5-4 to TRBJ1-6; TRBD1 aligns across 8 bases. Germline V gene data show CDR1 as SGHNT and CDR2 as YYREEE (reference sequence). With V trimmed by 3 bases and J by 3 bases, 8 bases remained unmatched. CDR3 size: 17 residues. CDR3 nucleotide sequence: TGTGCCAGCAGCTCGGGACAGGCTGGAGACTATAATTCACCCCTCCACTTT. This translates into CASSSGQAGDYNSPLHF.

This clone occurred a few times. In DNA form, the CDR3 reads TGTGCCAGCAGTGCTTTGGTAGGATCTAATGAAAAACTGTTTTTT. It translates to CASSALVGSNEKLFF. The J gene is TRBJ1-4, the V gene TRBV2; D remains unclear. The CDR3 is made up of 15 amino acids. V was shortened by 4 bases and J by 3 bases, with 12 bases between the two germline ends. Germline-derived CDR1 and CDR2 are SNHLY and FYNNEI.

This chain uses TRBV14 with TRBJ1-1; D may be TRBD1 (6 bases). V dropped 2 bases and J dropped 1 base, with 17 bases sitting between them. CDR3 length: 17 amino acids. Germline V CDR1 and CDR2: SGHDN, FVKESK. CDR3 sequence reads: CASSQLGRGGTNTEAFF. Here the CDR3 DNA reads TGTGCCAGCAGCCAACTCGGCAGGGGAGGAACGAACACTGAAGCTTTCTTT.

The CDR3 sequence is CATSREGQGENEQYF. CDR3 sequence (DNA): TGTGCCACCAGCAGGGAGGGACAGGGGGAAAACGAGCAGTACTTC. The rearrangement joins TRBV15 to TRBJ2-7; 11 bases match TRBD1. This CDR3 has 15 residues. Trimming at V came to 3 bases and at J to 5 bases, leaving 6 bases not matched to a gene. Germline CDR1 reads LNHNV; CDR2 reads YYDKDF (reference sequence).

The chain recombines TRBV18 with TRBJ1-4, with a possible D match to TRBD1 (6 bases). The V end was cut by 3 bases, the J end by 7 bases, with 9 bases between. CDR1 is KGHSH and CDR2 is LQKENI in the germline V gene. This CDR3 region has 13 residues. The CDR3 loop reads CASSPGGREKLFF. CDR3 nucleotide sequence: TGTGCCAGCTCACCCGGGGGGCGTGAAAAACTGTTTTTT.

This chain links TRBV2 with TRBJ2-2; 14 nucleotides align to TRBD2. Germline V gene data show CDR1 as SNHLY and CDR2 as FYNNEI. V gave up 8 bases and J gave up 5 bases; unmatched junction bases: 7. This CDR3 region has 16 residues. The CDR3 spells CASAGLAGGWTGELFF. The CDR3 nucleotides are TGTGCCAGCGCCGGACTAGCGGGGGGTTGGACCGGGGAGCTGTTTTTT.

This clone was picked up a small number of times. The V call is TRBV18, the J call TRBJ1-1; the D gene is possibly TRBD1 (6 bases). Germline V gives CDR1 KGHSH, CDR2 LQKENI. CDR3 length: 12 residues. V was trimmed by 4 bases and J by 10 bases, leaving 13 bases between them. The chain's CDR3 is CASSQPTGLAFF. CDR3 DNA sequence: TGTGCCAGCTCACAACCGACAGGATTAGCTTTCTTT.

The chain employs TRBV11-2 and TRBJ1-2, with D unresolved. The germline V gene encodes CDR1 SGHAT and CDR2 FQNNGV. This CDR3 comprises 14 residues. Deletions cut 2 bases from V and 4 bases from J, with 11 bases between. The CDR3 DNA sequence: TGTGCCAGCAGCTTAAATTCAGAGTCCTATGGCTACACCTTC. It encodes CASSLNSESYGYTF.

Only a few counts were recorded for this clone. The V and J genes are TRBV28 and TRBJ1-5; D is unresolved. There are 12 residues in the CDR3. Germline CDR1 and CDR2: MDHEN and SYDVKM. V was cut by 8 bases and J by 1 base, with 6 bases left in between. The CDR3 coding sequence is TGTGCCAGCCGGGCCAGCAATCAGCCCCAGCATTTT. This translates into CASRASNQPQHF.

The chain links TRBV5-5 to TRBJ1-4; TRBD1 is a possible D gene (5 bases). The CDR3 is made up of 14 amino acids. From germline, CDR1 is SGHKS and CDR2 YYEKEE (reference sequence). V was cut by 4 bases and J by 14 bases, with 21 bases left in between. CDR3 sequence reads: CASSRNEGGSGLFF. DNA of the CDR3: TGTGCCAGCAGCCGAAATGAGGGAGGTTCAGGGCTGTTTTTT.

This chain's CDR3 is CASSIRGSPSTEAFF. Written as DNA, the CDR3 is TGTGCCAGTAGTATACGGGGCAGCCCCAGCACTGAAGCTTTCTTT. This chain connects TRBV19 to TRBJ1-1, with D perhaps TRBD1 (5 bases). This CDR3 region has 15 residues. CDR1 is LNHDA and CDR2 is SQIVND in the germline V gene (reference sequence). Trimming removed 2 bases from V and 4 bases from J, with 14 bases in between.

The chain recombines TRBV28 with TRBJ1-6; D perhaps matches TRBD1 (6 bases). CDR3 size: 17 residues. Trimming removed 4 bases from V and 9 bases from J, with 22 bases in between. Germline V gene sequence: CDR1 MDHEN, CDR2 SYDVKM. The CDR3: CASSSSRVDRTLSPLHF. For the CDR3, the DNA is TGTGCCAGCAGTTCCAGCCGGGTCGACAGGACGCTTTCACCCCTCCACTTT.

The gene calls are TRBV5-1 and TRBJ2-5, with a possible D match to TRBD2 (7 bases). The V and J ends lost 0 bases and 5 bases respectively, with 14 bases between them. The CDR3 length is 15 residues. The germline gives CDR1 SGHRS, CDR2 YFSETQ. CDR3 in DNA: TGCGCCAGCAGCTTGGCCGGGGGGCGAGGGGAGACCCAGTACTTC. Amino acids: CASSLAGGRGETQYF. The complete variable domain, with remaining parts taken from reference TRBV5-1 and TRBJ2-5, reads KAGVTQTPRYLIKTRGQQVTLSCSPISGHRSVSWYQQTPGQGLQFLFEYFSETQRNKGNFPGRFSGRQFSNSRSEMNVSTLELGDSALYLCASSLAGGRGETQYFGPGTRLLVL.

The CDR3 loop reads CASRDFSGTGGTDTQYF. Written as DNA, the CDR3 is TGTGCCAGTAGAGATTTCTCCGGGACAGGGGGCACAGATACGCAGTATTTT. The chain combines TRBV19 with TRBJ2-3, with 10 nucleotides matching TRBD1. Germline loops: CDR1 LNHDA, CDR2 SQIVND (reference sequence). The V and J ends lost 6 bases and 1 base, in that order; junction bases with no gene match: 10. There are 17 residues in the CDR3.

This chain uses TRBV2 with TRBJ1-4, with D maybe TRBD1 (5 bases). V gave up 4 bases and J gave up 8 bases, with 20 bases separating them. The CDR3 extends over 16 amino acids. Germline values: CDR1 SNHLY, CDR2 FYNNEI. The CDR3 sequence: CASSAVQVPRGEKLFF. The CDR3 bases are TGTGCCAGCAGTGCAGTACAGGTCCCCCGGGGGGAAAAACTGTTTTTT.